This T cell receptor (beta chain) was found in a study of CD8+CD57+ T cells in acquired aplastic anemia. Study at large: Across the sorted CD4+ and CD8+ cells, DNA amounts averaged approximately 3.1 ug. Healthy donor CD4+ cell samples had a mean of approximately 11 million reads. Study outcomes and limitations: Found in both controls and patients were about 30 CD8+ CDR3 sequences.

This clonotype was counted many times. The antigen is not known. V dropped 6 bases and J dropped 8 bases, with 19 bases sitting between them. The CDR3 length is 14 residues. It was genomic DNA that served as the template for profiling TCR beta VDJ and CDR3. TCRdb ran MiXCR on the reads and lists one entry per CDR3 protein. The sample shows around 400,000 distinct CDR3 sequences, under 80% of them seen only once. The V and J genes are TRBV12-3 or TRBV12-4 and TRBJ1-2; no firm D call. This TCR derives from a human donor in good health, serving as a control. Sequencing used sorted CD4+, CD8+, or CD8+CD57+ T cells (not recorded which) from PBMCs. CDR3 protein: CASSRNQRGPGYTF. CDR3 DNA: TGTGCCAGCAGCCGAAATCAGCGAGGGCCCGGCTACACCTTC.